Below are 31 T cell receptor beta chains sequenced from a single sample in a study of T cell responses to AZD1222 COVID-19 vaccine (dated by TCRdb to the early 2020s). Libraries were prepared through the immunoSEQ multiplex PCR assay. TCRdb limited this immuneACCESS table to in-frame rearrangements with V and J called. A share of clones is missing; checked studies link under half to unresolved V genes, and the rest is unexplained. Here the sample has about 170,000 clones; approximately 88% occur a single time. The ten largest make up over 1% of the sample. The time point label here, explained by the study, means: about 28 days (+/-7) after the second vaccine dose. The sequencing here drew on peripheral blood, taken 28 days after the second AZD1222 dose. Receptor source: an adult who received the AZD1222 COVID-19 vaccine.

Here the CDR3 reads CASSFPHGEGKYF. The CDR3 region has the DNA TGTGCCAGCAGCTTTCCCCATGGCGAGGGGAAGTACTTC. V usage is TRBV5-5 and J usage is TRBJ2-7, with D possibly being TRBD1 or TRBD2 (5 bases each). The ends were cut back, 2 bases at V and 11 bases at J, with 17 bases in the middle. The CDR3 covers 13 residues. CDR1 is SGHKS, CDR2 YYEKEE, per germline (reference sequence). The full variable domain, in which reference TRBV5-5 and TRBJ2-7 provide the parts outside the CDR3, is DAGVTQSPTHLIKTRGQQVTLRCSPISGHKSVSWYQQVLGQGPQFIFQYYEKEERGRGNFPDRFSARQFPNYSSELNVNALLLGDSALYLCASSFPHGEGKYFGPGTRLTVT.

This chain links TRBV12-3 or TRBV12-4 with TRBJ2-5; D is unclear. The CDR3 runs 13 residues. The ends were cut back, 6 bases at V and 0 bases at J, with 8 bases in the middle. CDR3 amino acids: CASSLEYQETQYF. CDR3 bases: TGTGCCAGCAGCCTTGAGTACCAAGAGACCCAGTACTTC.

The chain recombines TRBV4-1 with TRBJ2-5; D is ambiguous. Germline V gene sequence: CDR1 MGHRA, CDR2 YSYEKL. The CDR3 totals 14 residues. V lost 1 base and J 5 bases, leaving 11 bases between the germline ends. The DNA of the CDR3 is TGCGCCAGCAGCCAAGGTCCGGGTGGGGAGACCCAGTACTTC. Its translation is CASSQGPGGETQYF.

The rearrangement joins TRBV3-1 (or the pseudogene TRBV3-2) to TRBJ1-1, with no clear D. Germline CDR1 and CDR2: LGHDT and YNNKEL (reference sequence). CDR3 length: 13 amino acids. Trimming shortened V by 4 bases and J by 0 bases, and 6 bases separated the two germline ends. CDR3 residues: CASSLGMNTEAFF. CDR3 bases: TGTGCCAGCAGCCTCGGGATGAACACTGAAGCTTTCTTT.

The gene calls are TRBV7-6 and TRBJ2-2; TRBD1 matches at 8 bases. J gave up 7 bases and V 3 bases, and 1 base lay outside the gene matches. The CDR3 contains 13 residues. The germline V gene encodes CDR1 SGHVS and CDR2 FNYEAQ. CDR3 coding DNA: TGTGCCAGCAGCTTGACAGGGGTCGGGGAGCTGTTTTTT. Translation gives CASSLTGVGELFF.

CDR3 nucleotides: TGTGCCAGCAGGATAGGTAATCAGCCCCAGCATTTT. The encoded protein is CASRIGNQPQHF. The chain recombines TRBV2 with TRBJ1-5, with unresolved D. Trimming stripped 6 bases from V and 4 bases from J, with 7 bases between. Per the germline V gene, CDR1 is SNHLY and CDR2 is FYNNEI. The CDR3 runs to 12 residues.

The chain carries TRBV12-3 or TRBV12-4 and TRBJ2-1, with unresolved D. CDR3 length equals 13 residues. V lost 2 bases and J lost 4, with 6 bases in between. In nucleotides, the CDR3 is TGTGCCAGCAGTTTAAAGATTTACAATGAGCAGTTCTTC. It specifies CASSLKIYNEQFF.

This clone has more than one count but fewer than ten. The J gene is TRBJ1-2, the V gene TRBV18; D remains ambiguous. Germline V gives CDR1 KGHSH, CDR2 LQKENI. Between the trimmed V and J ends, which lost 0 bases and 4 bases, there was a span of 9 bases. The CDR3 totals 14 residues. CDR3 protein: CASSPPQAPYGYTF. In DNA, the CDR3 is TGTGCCAGCTCACCACCGCAGGCGCCCTATGGCTACACCTTC.

The V call is TRBV19, the J call TRBJ1-6; the D gene is possibly TRBD1 (5 bases). Germline V gene data show CDR1 as LNHDA and CDR2 as SQIVND (reference sequence). This CDR3 contains 14 residues. V was pared by 9 bases and J by 10 bases, with 19 bases between. For the CDR3, the DNA is TGTGCCAGGACCCTCTCGGGACGGGTATCACCCCTCCACTTT. This codes for CARTLSGRVSPLHF.

The chain joins TRBV27 to TRBJ1-3; D remains ambiguous. Per germline, CDR1 MNHEY and CDR2 SMNVEV (reference sequence). Trimming shortened V by 6 bases and J by 0 bases, and 12 bases separated the two germline ends. This CDR3 spans 15 amino acids. This CDR3 is CASRTGESSGNTIYF. CDR3 nucleotides: TGTGCCAGCAGAACGGGTGAGAGCTCTGGAAACACCATATATTTT.

The chain is built from TRBV19 and TRBJ2-3; TRBD2 aligns across 7 bases. The CDR3 covers 16 residues. Germline-derived CDR1 and CDR2 are LNHDA and SQIVND (reference sequence). Unmatched junction bases numbered 8, after V lost 3 bases and J lost 2 bases. In nucleotides, the CDR3 is TGTGCCAGTAGTATCCGGCGGGGGAGATCCACAGATACGCAGTATTTT. Translation gives CASSIRRGRSTDTQYF.

The chain employs TRBV6-5 and TRBJ2-2; D is unresolved. Trimming shortened V by 7 bases and J by 0 bases, and 9 bases separated the two germline ends. Germline CDR1 and CDR2: MNHEY and SVGAGI. The CDR3 covers 14 residues. CDR3 protein: CASIEWSNTGELFF. CDR3 in DNA: TGTGCCAGCATCGAATGGTCGAACACCGGGGAGCTGTTTTTT.

This clone appeared a few times. The V gene is TRBV15, the J gene TRBJ2-2; D may be TRBD1 (5 bases). The length of the CDR3 is 13 residues. Germline V lookup: CDR1 LNHNV, CDR2 YYDKDF (reference sequence). V lost 11 bases and J lost 4, with 14 bases in between. In nucleotides, the CDR3 is TGTGCCGCCGAAACAGGAACCACCGGGGAGCTGTTTTTT. It encodes CAAETGTTGELFF.

This chain's CDR3 is CASSRDRPNYGYTF. The CDR3 coding sequence is TGTGCCAGCTCACGGGACAGGCCCAACTATGGCTACACCTTC. This rearrangement joins TRBV18 to TRBJ1-2; 8 bases fit TRBD1. Germline V lookup: CDR1 KGHSH, CDR2 LQKENI. The V gene end was trimmed by 4 bases and the J gene end by 2 bases; junction bases not matched to a gene: 3. This CDR3 is built from 14 residues.

The chain carries TRBV4-2 and TRBJ1-2, with 7 bases that match TRBD1. Germline V gene sequence: CDR1 LGHNA, CDR2 YNFKEQ. Trimming cost V 8 bases and J 7 bases; bases outside gene matches: 7. The CDR3 sequence is 12 residues long. The CDR3 reads CASYQGGAGYTF. The CDR3 DNA reads as TGTGCCAGCTACCAGGGGGGTGCTGGCTACACCTTC.

The V call is TRBV2, the J call TRBJ1-2; possible D gene TRBD1, 5 bases. This CDR3 is 12 amino acids long. Germline V gene lookup returns CDR1 SNHLY and CDR2 FYNNEI. Between the trimmed V and J ends, which lost 8 bases and 4 bases, there was a span of 11 bases. CDR3 sequence (DNA): TGTGCCAGCCGAGGGACCGCCTATGGCTACACCTTC. It translates to CASRGTAYGYTF. The whole variable domain, filled in from reference TRBV2 and TRBJ1-2, reads EPEVTQTPSHQVTQMGQEVILRCVPISNHLYFYWYRQILGQKVEFLVSFYNNEISEKSEIFDDQFSVERPDGSNFTLKIRSTKLEDSAMYFCASRGTAYGYTFGSGTRLTVV.

The chain has TRBV6-5 and TRBJ2-7; 7 bases line up with TRBD1. The V gene's germline CDR1 is MNHEY and CDR2 SVGAGI. The CDR3 sequence is 15 residues long. With 4 bases clipped from V and 1 base from J, the junction kept 7 bases outside the gene matches. The CDR3 protein is CASSSASTGSYEQYF. The CDR3 DNA is TGTGCCAGCAGTTCGGCCTCGACAGGGTCCTACGAGCAGTACTTC.

This sequence joins TRBV12-3 or TRBV12-4 and TRBJ1-2; D ambiguous. V gave up 4 bases and J gave up 3 bases, with 9 bases separating them. The CDR3 consists of 13 residues. CDR3 bases: TGTGCCAGCAGTTCGGGGAAAGACTATGGCTACACCTTC. The encoded protein is CASSSGKDYGYTF.

In its sample, this clone was seen a few times. The rearrangement links TRBV29-1 to TRBJ2-7, with TRBD1 matching 9 bases. Germline trimming cut 5 bases from V and 4 bases from J; bases unmatched to any gene: 3. Germline-derived CDR1 and CDR2 are SQVTM and ANQGSEA. The CDR3 is 12 residues long. DNA for the CDR3: TGCAGCGTTAATGACAGGGGGTACGAGCAGTACTTC. Its translation: CSVNDRGYEQYF.

V usage is TRBV6-5 and J usage is TRBJ2-7; D unresolved. V was cut by 6 bases and J by 2 bases, with 14 bases left in between. Germline CDR1 is MNHEY and CDR2 is SVGAGI. This CDR3 has 14 residues. This CDR3 reads CASRRHSQTYEQYF. In DNA form, the CDR3 reads TGTGCCAGCAGAAGACACTCACAAACCTACGAGCAGTACTTC.

This sequence joins TRBV6-5 and TRBJ2-7; TRBD1 matches 7 bases. Trimming took 6 bases from V and 2 from J; bases not matched to a gene: 4. Germline CDR1 and CDR2: MNHEY and SVGAGI. This CDR3 is built from 13 residues. The CDR3 DNA reads TGTGCCAGCAGATTAACAGGGGCCTACGAGCAGTACTTC. Its translation: CASRLTGAYEQYF.

On this clone itself: Other DNA sequences in the sample encode the same CDR3. The DNA of the CDR3 is TGTGCCAGCAGTTTACAGGGGAGTTACGAGCAGTACTTC. As protein: CASSLQGSYEQYF. The chain is built from TRBV27 and TRBJ2-7, with D possibly being TRBD1 (6 bases). This CDR3 region has 13 residues. Per germline, CDR1 MNHEY and CDR2 SMNVEV (reference sequence). Trimming left V 2 bases short and J 4 bases short, with 9 bases between.

The rearrangement joins TRBV9 to TRBJ1-2; D call uncertain. This CDR3 has 16 amino acids. V lost 4 bases and J 9 bases, leaving 25 bases between the germline ends. CDR1 and CDR2 from the germline V gene are SGDLS and YYNGEE. CDR3 coding DNA: TGTGCCAGCAGCCTACCCCCCAACAAGGTAAAGGAGAGCTACACCTTC. Translation: CASSLPPNKVKESYTF.

The chain joins TRBV4-3 to TRBJ1-1, with D hard to call. Looked up from germline, CDR1 is LGHNA and CDR2 is YSLEER. The CDR3 extends over 15 amino acids. Trimming cost V 0 bases and J 1 base, with 9 bases left between them. This chain's CDR3 is CASSQDLSRNTEAFF. The CDR3 nucleotides read TGCGCCAGCAGCCAAGATCTGTCGAGGAACACTGAAGCTTTCTTT.

The chain employs TRBV4-2 and TRBJ1-1; D ambiguous. Germline CDR1 reads LGHNA; CDR2 reads YNFKEQ. The CDR3 extends over 15 amino acids. V was cut by 0 bases and J by 0 bases, with 8 bases left in between. CDR3 bases: TGTGCCAGCAGCCAAGAAGGCAGGTTGAACACTGAAGCTTTCTTT. Its translation: CASSQEGRLNTEAFF.

The rearrangement joins TRBV5-1 to TRBJ1-2; 9 positions agree with TRBD1. J lost 6 bases, V lost 4 bases, and 10 bases had no gene match. The length of the CDR3 is 15 residues. CDR1 SGHRS and CDR2 YFSETQ come from the germline V gene. The CDR3: CASSLGGQGFDGYTF. CDR3 coding DNA: TGCGCCAGCAGCCTGGGGGGACAGGGATTTGATGGCTACACCTTC.

The rearrangement links TRBV12-3 or TRBV12-4 to TRBJ2-7; D uncertain. Trimming removed 2 bases from V and 6 bases from J, with 8 bases in between. The CDR3 is 12 residues long. The CDR3 DNA reads as TGTGCCAGCAGTTTATGGTCAGGCGAGCAGTACTTC. This sequence encodes CASSLWSGEQYF.

J is TRBJ2-4 and V is TRBV7-2, with D maybe TRBD2 (6 bases). V was pared by 8 bases and J by 4 bases, with 15 bases between. This CDR3 comprises 14 residues. Per the germline V gene, CDR1 is SGHTA and CDR2 is FQGNSA. For the CDR3, the DNA is TGTGCCAGCCGCCCCGGGGGACCAAAAAACATTCAGTACTTC. Protein product: CASRPGGPKNIQYF.

The chain is built from TRBV29-1 and TRBJ2-7; D is perhaps TRBD2 (6 bases). The V gene lost 4 bases and the J gene lost 3 bases, with 13 bases spanning the gap. The germline gives CDR1 SQVTM, CDR2 ANQGSEA. CDR3 length equals 13 residues. The CDR3 region is CSVVGEEDYEQYF. CDR3 DNA sequence: TGCAGCGTTGTGGGGGAGGAAGACTACGAGCAGTACTTC.

The chain has TRBV5-6 and TRBJ2-5; D may be TRBD2 (6 bases). V lost 4 bases and J 4 bases, leaving 17 bases between the germline ends. The CDR3 extends over 15 amino acids. The germline gives CDR1 SGHDT, CDR2 YYEEEE. The CDR3 region is CASSPGVIAGETQYF. Here the CDR3 DNA reads TGTGCCAGCAGCCCGGGGGTCATAGCCGGAGAGACCCAGTACTTC.

V and J are TRBV7-9 and TRBJ2-7; D gene unclear. V shed 5 bases and J shed 2 bases, with 13 bases lying between them. The CDR3 is made up of 14 amino acids. From germline, CDR1 is SEHNR and CDR2 FQNEAQ (reference sequence). The DNA of the CDR3 is TGTGCCAGCAGCCCCCGAGAGTCCCCCTACGAGCAGTACTTC. It yields the protein CASSPRESPYEQYF.